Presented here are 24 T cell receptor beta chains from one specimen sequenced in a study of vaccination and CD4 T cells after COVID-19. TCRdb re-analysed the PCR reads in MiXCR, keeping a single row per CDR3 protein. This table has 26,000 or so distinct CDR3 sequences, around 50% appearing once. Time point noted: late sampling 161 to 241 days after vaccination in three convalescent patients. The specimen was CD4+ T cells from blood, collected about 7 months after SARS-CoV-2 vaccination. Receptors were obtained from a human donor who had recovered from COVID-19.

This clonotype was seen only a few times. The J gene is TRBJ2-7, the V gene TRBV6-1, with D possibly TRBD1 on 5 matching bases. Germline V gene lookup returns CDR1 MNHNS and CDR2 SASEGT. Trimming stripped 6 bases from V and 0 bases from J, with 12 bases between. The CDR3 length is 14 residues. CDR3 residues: CASSLTVSSYEQYF. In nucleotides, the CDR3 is TGTGCCAGCAGCTTGACAGTTAGCTCCTACGAGCAGTACTTC.

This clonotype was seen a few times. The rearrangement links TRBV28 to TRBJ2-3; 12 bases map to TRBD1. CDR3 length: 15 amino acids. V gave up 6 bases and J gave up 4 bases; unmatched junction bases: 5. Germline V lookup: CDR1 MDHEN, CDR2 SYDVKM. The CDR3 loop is CASSSGTGGPDTQYF. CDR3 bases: TGTGCCAGCAGCTCCGGGACAGGGGGCCCAGATACGCAGTATTTT.

CDR3 sequence: CASSSRLINQETQYF. CDR3 in DNA: TGTGCCAGCAGCTCCCGCCTGATAAACCAAGAGACCCAGTACTTC. This chain uses TRBV27 with TRBJ2-5; D gene unclear. The CDR3 has 15 residues. Germline V gene lookup returns CDR1 MNHEY and CDR2 SMNVEV (reference sequence). Between the trimmed V and J ends, which lost 6 bases and 0 bases, there was a span of 14 bases.

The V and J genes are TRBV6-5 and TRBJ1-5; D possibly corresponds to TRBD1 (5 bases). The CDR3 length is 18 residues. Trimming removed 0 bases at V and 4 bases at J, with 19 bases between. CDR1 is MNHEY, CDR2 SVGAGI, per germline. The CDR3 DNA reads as TGTGCCAGCAGTTACTCCCCGGGCAGGGCATTTCGGAATCAGCCCCAGCATTTT. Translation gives CASSYSPGRAFRNQPQHF.

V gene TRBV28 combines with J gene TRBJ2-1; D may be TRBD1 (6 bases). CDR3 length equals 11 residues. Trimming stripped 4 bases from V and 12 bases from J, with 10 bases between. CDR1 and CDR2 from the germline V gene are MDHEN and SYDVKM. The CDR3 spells CASSSRRGQFF. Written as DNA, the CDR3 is TGTGCCAGCAGTTCACGCAGGGGGCAGTTCTTC.

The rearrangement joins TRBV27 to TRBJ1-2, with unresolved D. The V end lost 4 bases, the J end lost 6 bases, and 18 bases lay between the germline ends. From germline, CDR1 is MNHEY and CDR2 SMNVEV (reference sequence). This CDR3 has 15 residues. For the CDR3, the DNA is TGTGCCAGCAGTTCCCTCGCGGGTGTTAGGGATGGCTACACCTTC. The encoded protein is CASSSLAGVRDGYTF.

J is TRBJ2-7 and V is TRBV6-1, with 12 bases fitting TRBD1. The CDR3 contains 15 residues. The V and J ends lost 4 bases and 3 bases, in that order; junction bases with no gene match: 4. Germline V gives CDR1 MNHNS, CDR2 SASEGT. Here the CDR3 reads CASSAGTGGRYEQYF. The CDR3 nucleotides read TGTGCCAGCAGTGCCGGGACAGGGGGCCGCTACGAGCAGTACTTC.

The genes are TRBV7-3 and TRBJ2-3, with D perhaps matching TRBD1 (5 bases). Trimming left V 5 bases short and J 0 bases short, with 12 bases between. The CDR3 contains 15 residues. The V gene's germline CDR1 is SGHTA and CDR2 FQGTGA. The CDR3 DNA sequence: TGTGCCAGCAGCATCACAGGAGCTAGCACAGATACGCAGTATTTT. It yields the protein CASSITGASTDTQYF.

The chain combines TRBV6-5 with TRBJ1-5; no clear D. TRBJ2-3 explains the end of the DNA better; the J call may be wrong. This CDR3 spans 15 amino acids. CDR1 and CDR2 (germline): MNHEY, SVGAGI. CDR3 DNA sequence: TGTGCCAGCAGTTACTCGGCTGCGGCAGCACAGCCCCAGTATTTT. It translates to CASSYSAAAAQPQYF.

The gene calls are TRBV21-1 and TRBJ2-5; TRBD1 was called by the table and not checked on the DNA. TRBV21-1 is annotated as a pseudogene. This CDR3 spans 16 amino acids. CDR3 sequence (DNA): TGTGCCAGCTTTAGCAAGGGACAGACGATCCAAGAGACCCAGTACTTC. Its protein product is CASFSKGQTIQETQYF.

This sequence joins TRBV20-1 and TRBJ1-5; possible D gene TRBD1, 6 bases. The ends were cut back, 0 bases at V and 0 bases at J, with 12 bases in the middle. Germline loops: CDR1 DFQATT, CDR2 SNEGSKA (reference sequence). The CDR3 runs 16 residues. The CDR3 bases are TGCAGTGCTAGAGATCCAAGGGGGAGTAGCAATCAGCCCCAGCATTTT. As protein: CSARDPRGSSNQPQHF.

DNA for the CDR3: TGTGCCAGCAGTTACCGCAGCAGGGGACTCCACAATGAGCAGTTCTTC. This translates into CASSYRSRGLHNEQFF. This rearrangement joins TRBV6-5 to TRBJ2-1, with D perhaps given as TRBD1 or TRBD2 (6 bases each). The CDR3 contains 16 residues. The V gene lost 2 bases and the J gene lost 5 bases, with 16 bases spanning the gap. Germline CDR1 and CDR2: MNHEY and SVGAGI.

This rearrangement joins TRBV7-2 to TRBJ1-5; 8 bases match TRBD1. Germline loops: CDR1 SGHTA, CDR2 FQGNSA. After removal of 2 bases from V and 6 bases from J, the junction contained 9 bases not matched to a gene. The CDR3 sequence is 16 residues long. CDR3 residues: CASSLSQGGGSQPQHF. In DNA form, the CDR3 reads TGTGCCAGCAGCTTATCACAGGGGGGAGGCAGTCAGCCCCAGCATTTT.

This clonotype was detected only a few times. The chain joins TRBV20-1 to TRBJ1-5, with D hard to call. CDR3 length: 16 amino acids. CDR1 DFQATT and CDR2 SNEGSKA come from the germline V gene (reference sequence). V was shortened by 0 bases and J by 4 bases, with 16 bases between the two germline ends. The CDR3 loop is CSARDSPGSRNQPQHF. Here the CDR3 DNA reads TGCAGTGCTAGAGATTCCCCAGGCTCTAGAAATCAGCCCCAGCATTTT.

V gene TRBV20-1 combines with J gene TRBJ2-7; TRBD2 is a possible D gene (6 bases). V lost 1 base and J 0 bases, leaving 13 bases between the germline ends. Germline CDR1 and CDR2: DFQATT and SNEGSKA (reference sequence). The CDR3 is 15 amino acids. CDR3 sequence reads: CSARVGGGSSYEQYF. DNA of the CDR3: TGCAGTGCTAGAGTTGGGGGAGGCTCCTCCTACGAGCAGTACTTC.

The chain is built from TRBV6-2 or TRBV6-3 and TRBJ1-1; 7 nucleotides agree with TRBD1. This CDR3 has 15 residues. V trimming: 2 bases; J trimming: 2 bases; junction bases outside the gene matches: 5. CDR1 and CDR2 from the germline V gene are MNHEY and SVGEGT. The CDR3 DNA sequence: TGTGCCAGCAGTTACCCGCGGACAGGAAACACTGAAGCTTTCTTT. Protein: CASSYPRTGNTEAFF.

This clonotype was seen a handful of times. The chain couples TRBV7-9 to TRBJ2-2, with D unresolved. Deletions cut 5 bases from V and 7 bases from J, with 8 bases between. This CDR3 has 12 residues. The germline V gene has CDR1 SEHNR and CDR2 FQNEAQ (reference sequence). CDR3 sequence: CASSPPGGELFF. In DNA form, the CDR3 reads TGTGCCAGCAGCCCCCCCGGCGGGGAGCTGTTTTTT.

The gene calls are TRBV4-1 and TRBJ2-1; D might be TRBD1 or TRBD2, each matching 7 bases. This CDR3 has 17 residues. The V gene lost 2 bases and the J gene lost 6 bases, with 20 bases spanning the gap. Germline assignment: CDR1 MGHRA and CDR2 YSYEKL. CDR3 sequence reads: CASSQQGGEIGINEQFF. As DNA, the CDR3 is TGCGCCAGCAGCCAACAGGGGGGGGAGATCGGTATCAATGAGCAGTTCTTC.

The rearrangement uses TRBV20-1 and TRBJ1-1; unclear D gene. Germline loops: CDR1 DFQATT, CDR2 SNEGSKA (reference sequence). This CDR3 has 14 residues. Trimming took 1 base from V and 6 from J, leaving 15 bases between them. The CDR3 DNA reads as TGCAGTGCTAGAGTTGTGGGAAAAGGAGCTGAAGCTTTCTTT. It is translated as CSARVVGKGAEAFF.

This CDR3 reads CASDEGLPGGGQYF. DNA of the CDR3: TGTGCCAGCGACGAGGGTTTACCAGGGGGCGGGCAGTACTTC. This sequence joins TRBV28 and TRBJ2-7; 8 bases match TRBD1. The CDR3 length is 14 residues. The J segment lost 9 bases and the V segment lost 8 bases, leaving 15 bases of the junction unmatched. CDR1 and CDR2 from the germline V gene are MDHEN and SYDVKM.

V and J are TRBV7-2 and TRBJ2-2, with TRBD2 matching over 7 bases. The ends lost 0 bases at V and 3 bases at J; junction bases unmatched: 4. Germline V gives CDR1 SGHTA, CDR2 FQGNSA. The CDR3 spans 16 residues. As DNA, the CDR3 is TGTGCCAGCAGCTTAGCCCTAGCGGTAGACACCGGGGAGCTGTTTTTT. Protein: CASSLALAVDTGELFF.

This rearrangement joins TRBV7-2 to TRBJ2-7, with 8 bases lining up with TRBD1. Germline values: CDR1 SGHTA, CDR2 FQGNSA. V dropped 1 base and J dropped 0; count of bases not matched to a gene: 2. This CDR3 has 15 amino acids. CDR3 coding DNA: TGTGCCAGCAGCTTAGAAGGACAGGGCTCCTACGAGCAGTACTTC. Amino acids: CASSLEGQGSYEQYF.

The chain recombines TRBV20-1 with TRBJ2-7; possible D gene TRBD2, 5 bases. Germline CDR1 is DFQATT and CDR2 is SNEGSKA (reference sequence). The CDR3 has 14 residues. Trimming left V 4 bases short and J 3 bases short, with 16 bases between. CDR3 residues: CSATIGSSYYEQYF. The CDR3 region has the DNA TGCAGTGCTACAATAGGGAGTAGTTACTACGAGCAGTACTTC.

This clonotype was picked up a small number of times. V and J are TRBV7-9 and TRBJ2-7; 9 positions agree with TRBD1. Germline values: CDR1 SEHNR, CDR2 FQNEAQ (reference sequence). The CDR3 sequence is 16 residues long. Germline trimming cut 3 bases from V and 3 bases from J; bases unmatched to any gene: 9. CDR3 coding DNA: TGTGCCAGCAGCTTTAACTCTGGACAGGGGAACTACGAGCAGTACTTC. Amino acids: CASSFNSGQGNYEQYF. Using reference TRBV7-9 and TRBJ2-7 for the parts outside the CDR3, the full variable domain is DTGVSQNPRHKITKRGQNVTFRCDPISEHNRLYWYRQTLGQGPEFLTYFQNEAQLEKSRLLSDRFSAERPKGSFSTLEIQRTEQGDSAMYLCASSFNSGQGNYEQYFGPGTRLTVT.